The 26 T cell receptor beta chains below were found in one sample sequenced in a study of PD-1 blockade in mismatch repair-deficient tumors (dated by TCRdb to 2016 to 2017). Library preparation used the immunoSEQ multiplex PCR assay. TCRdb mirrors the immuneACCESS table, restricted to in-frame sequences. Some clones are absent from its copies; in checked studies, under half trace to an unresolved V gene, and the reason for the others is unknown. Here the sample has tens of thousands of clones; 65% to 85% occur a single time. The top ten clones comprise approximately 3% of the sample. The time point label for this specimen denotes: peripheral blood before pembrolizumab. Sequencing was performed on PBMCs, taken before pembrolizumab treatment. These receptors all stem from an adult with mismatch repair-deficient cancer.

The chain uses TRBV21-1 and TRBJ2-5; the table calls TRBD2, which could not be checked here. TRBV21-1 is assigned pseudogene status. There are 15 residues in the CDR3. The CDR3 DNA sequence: TGTGCCAGCAGCGGCCGACTAGCGGAGCAAGAGACCCAGTACTTC. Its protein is CASSGRLAEQETQYF.

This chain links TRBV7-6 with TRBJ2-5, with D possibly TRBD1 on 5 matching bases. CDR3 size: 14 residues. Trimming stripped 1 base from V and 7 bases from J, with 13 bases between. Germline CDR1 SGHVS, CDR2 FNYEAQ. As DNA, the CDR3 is TGTGCCAGCAGCTTAGGAAGGGGTCGAAGGACCCAGTACTTC. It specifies CASSLGRGRRTQYF. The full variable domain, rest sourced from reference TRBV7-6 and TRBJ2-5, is GAGVSQSPRYKVTKRGQDVALRCDPISGHVSLYWYRQALGQGPEFLTYFNYEAQQDKSGLPNDRFSAERPEGSISTLTIQRTEQRDSAMYRCASSLGRGRRTQYFGPGTRLLVL.

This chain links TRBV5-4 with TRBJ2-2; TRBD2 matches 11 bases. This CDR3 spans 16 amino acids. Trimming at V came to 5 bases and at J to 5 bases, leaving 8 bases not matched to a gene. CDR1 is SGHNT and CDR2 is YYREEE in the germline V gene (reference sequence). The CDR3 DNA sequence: TGTGCCAGCAGTGTTGGGGCTAGCGGGGGGACCGGGGAGCTGTTTTTT. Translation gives CASSVGASGGTGELFF.

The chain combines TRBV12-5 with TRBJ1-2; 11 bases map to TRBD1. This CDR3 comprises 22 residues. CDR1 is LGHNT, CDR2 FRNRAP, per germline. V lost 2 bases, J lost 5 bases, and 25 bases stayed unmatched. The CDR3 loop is CASGLPTMGGWDRGKAEYGYTF. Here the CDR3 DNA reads TGTGCTAGTGGTTTGCCAACGATGGGAGGATGGGACAGGGGGAAGGCTGAGTATGGCTACACCTTC.

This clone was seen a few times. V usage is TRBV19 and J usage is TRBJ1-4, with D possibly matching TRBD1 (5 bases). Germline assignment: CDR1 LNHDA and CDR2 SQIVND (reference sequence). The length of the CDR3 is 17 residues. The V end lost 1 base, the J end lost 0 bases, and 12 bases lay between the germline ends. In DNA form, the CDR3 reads TGTGCCAGTAGTATAGCCCACGGGGGGGCAACTAATGAAAAACTGTTTTTT. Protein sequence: CASSIAHGGATNEKLFF. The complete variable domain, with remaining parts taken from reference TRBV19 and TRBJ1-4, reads DGGITQSPKYLFRKEGQNVTLSCEQNLNHDAMYWYRQDPGQGLRLIYYSQIVNDFQKGDIAEGYSVSREKKESFPLTVTSAQKNPTAFYLCASSIAHGGATNEKLFFGSGTQLSVL.

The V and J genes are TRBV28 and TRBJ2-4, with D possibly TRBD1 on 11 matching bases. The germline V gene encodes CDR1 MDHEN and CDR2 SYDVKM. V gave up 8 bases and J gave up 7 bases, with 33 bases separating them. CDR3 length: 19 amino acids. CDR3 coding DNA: TGTGCCAGCCGCCGGGACAGGGGGATTCTAGCGGGAGAAGGGAACATTCAGTACTTC. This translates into CASRRDRGILAGEGNIQYF.

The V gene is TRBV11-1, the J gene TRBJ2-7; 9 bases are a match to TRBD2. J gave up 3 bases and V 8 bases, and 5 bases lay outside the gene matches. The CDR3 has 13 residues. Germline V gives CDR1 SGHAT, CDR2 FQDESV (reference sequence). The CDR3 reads CASSREGLYEQYF. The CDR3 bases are TGTGCCAGCTCGCGGGAGGGCCTCTACGAGCAGTACTTC.

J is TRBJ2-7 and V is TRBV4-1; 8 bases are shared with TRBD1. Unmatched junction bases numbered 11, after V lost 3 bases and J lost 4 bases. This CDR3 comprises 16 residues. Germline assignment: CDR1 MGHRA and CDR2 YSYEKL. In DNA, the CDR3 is TGCGCCAGCAGCCAGATACCGGGACAGGCCCCGTACGAGCAGTACTTC. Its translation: CASSQIPGQAPYEQYF.

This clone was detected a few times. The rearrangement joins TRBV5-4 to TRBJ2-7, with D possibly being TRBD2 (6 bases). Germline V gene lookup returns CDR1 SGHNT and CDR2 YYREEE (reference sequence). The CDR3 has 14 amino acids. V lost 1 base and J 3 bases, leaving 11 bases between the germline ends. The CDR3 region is CASSLTGGIYEQYF. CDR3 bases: TGTGCCAGCAGCTTGACCGGGGGTATCTACGAGCAGTACTTC.

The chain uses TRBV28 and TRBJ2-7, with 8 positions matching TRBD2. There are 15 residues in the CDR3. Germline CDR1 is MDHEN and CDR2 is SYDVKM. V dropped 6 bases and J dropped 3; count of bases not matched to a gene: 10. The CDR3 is CASSLSGTRNYEQYF. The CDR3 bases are TGTGCCAGCAGCCTTTCCGGGACTAGGAACTACGAGCAGTACTTC.

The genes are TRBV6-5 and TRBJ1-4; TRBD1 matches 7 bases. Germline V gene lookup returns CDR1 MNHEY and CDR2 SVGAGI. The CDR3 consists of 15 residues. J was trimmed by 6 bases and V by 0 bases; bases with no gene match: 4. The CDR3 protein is CASSYSTGFDEKLFF. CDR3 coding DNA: TGTGCCAGCAGTTACTCGACAGGGTTTGATGAAAAACTGTTTTTT.

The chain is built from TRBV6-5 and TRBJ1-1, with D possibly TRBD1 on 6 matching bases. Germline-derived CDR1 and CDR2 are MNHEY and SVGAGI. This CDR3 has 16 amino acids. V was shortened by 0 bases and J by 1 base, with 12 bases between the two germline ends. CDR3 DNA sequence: TGTGCCAGCAGTTACTCTGGACAGCGAGGGAACACTGAAGCTTTCTTT. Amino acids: CASSYSGQRGNTEAFF.

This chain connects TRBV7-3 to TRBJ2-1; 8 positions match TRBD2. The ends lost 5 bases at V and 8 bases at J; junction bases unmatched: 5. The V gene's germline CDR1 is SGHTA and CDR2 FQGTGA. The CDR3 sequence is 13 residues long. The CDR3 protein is CASSNSGIDEQFF. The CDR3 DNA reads TGTGCCAGCAGCAATAGCGGGATCGATGAGCAGTTCTTC.

The chain's CDR3 is CASRETGGGYGYTF. The CDR3 nucleotides read TGTGCCAGCAGAGAGACAGGGGGCGGCTATGGCTACACCTTC. The chain combines TRBV6-5 with TRBJ1-2; 10 bases line up with TRBD1. Germline CDR1 and CDR2: MNHEY and SVGAGI. The V gene end was trimmed by 6 bases and the J gene end by 4 bases; junction bases not matched to a gene: 5. CDR3 length: 14 amino acids.

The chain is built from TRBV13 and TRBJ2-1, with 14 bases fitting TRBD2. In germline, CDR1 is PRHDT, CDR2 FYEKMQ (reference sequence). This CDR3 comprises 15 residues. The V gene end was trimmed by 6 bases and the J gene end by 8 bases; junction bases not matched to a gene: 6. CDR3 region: CASRLGLAGVHEQFF. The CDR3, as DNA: TGTGCCAGCAGACTGGGACTAGCGGGAGTCCATGAGCAGTTCTTC.

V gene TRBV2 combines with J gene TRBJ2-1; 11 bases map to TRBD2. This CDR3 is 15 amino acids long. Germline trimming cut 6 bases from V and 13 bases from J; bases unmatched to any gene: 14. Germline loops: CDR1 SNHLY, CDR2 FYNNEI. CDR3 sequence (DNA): TGTGCCAGCAGCTATATAGCGGGAGGGCCTAGGCGTCAGTTCTTC. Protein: CASSYIAGGPRRQFF. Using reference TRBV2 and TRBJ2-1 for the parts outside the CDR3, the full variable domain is EPEVTQTPSHQVTQMGQEVILRCVPISNHLYFYWYRQILGQKVEFLVSFYNNEISEKSEIFDDQFSVERPDGSNFTLKIRSTKLEDSAMYFCASSYIAGGPRRQFFGPGTRLTVL.

CDR3 loop: CAWSPAGYFEETQYF. DNA of the CDR3: TGTGCCTGGAGTCCGGCAGGGTACTTCGAAGAGACCCAGTACTTC. The rearrangement uses TRBV30 and TRBJ2-5, with D tentatively TRBD1 (5 bases). This CDR3 spans 15 amino acids. The V end was cut by 2 bases, the J end by 3 bases, with 16 bases between. Germline loops: CDR1 GTSNPN, CDR2 SVGIG (reference sequence). The variable domain in full, with the rest retrieved from reference TRBV30 and TRBJ2-5, is SQTIHQWPATLVQPVGSPLSLECTVEGTSNPNLYWYRQAAGRGLQLLFYSVGIGQISSEVPQNLSASRPQDRQFILSSKKLLLSDSGFYLCAWSPAGYFEETQYFGPGTRLLVL.

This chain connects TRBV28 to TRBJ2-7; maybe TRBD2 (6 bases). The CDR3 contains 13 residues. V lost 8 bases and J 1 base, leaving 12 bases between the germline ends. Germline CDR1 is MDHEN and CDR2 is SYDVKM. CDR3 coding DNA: TGTGCCAGCGGAGGGCAGGAATCCTACGAGCAGTACTTC. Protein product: CASGGQESYEQYF. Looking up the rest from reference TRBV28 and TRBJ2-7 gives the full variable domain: DVKVTQSSRYLVKRTGEKVFLECVQDMDHENMFWYRQDPGLGLRLIYFSYDVKMKEKGDIPEGYSVSREKKERFSLILESASTNQTSMYLCASGGQESYEQYFGPGTRLTVT.

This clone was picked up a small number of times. CDR3 DNA: TGCAGCGTTGAATCTCGGACAGGGAGCTCCTACGAGCAGTACTTC. This translates into CSVESRTGSSYEQYF. This rearrangement joins TRBV29-1 to TRBJ2-7, with 8 bases identical to TRBD1. The CDR3 consists of 15 residues. CDR1 SQVTM and CDR2 ANQGSEA come from the germline V gene. V shed 2 bases and J 0 bases; nucleotides not matched to a gene: 6.

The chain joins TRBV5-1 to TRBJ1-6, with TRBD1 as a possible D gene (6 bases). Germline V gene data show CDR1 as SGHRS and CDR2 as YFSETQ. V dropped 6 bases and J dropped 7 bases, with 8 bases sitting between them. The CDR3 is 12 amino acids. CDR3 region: CASNRENSPLHF. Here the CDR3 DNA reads TGCGCCAGCAACAGGGAAAATTCACCCCTCCACTTT. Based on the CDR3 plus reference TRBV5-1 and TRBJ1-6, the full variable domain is KAGVTQTPRYLIKTRGQQVTLSCSPISGHRSVSWYQQTPGQGLQFLFEYFSETQRNKGNFPGRFSGRQFSNSRSEMNVSTLELGDSALYLCASNRENSPLHFGNGTRLTVT.

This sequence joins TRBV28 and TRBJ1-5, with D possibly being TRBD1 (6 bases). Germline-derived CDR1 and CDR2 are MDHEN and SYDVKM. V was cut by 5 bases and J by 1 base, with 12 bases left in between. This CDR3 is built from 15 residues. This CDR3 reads CASSLQGGSNQPQHF. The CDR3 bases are TGTGCCAGCAGTCTACAGGGTGGAAGCAATCAGCCCCAGCATTTT.

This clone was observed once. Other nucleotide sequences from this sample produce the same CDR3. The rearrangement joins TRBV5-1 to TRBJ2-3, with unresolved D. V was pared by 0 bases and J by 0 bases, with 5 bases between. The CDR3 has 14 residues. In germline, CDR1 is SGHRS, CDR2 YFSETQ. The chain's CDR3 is CASSLAASTDTQYF. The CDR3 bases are TGCGCCAGCAGCTTGGCCGCGAGCACAGATACGCAGTATTTT.

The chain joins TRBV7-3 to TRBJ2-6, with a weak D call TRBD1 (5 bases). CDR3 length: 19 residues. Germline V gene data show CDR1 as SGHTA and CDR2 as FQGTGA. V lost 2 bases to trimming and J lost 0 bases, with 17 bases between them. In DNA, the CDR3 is TGTGCCAGCAGCTTATATCCCCAGGGCGACCTCTCTGGGGCCAACGTCCTGACTTTC. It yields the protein CASSLYPQGDLSGANVLTF.

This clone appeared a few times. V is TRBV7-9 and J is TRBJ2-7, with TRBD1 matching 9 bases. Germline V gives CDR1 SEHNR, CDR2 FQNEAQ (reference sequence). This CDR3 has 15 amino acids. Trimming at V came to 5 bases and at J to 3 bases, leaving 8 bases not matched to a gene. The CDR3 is CASSHRDRALYEQYF. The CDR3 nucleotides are TGTGCCAGCAGCCACCGGGACAGGGCTCTCTACGAGCAGTACTTC.

DNA for the CDR3: TGTGCCAGCAGCTCTAATAAGAACACTGAAGCTTTCTTT. It yields the protein CASSSNKNTEAFF. This chain joins TRBV7-3 and TRBJ1-1, with D unresolved. Germline CDR1 SGHTA, CDR2 FQGTGA. The CDR3 length is 13 residues. Trimming took 4 bases from V and 1 from J, leaving 7 bases between them.

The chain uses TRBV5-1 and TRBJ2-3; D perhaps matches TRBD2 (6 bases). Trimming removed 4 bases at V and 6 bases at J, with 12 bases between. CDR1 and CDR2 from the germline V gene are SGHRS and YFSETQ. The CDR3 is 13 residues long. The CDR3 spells CASSPEGTDTQYF. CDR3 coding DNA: TGCGCCAGCAGCCCGGAGGGGACCGATACGCAGTATTTT.